This T cell receptor (beta chain) was sequenced during a study of blood T cell repertoires in COVID-19 (dated by TCRdb to the early 2020s). Looking at the study overall: Samples from collaborators originated in the United States, Italy and Spain and spanned both the acute and convalescent phases of COVID-19. The prospective study material was composed of cDNA or gDNA derived from T cells, B-cell-depleted T cells, or PBMCs. Deeply sampled blood TCRbeta repertoires from subjects exposed to, actively infected with, or recovered from COVID-19 were included in the dataset. A de-identified subject ID, COVID-19 status, age in years and sex were almost always included in the sample metadata. The samples were drawn from the first 160 participants of the ongoing ImmuneRACE study and from 1,254 subjects provided by 6 global collaborators. The repertoires were released in a freely available public database meant as a resource for research on the immune response to SARS-CoV-2. Where available, HLA class I and class II types were taken from metadata supplied by the sample provider and were not determined by assay-based typing. What the work shows at the level of the full study, not this receptor alone: Clinical and demographic metadata were provided uncurated, with the amount varying by source and participant.

TCRbeta CDR3 regions were amplified from genomic DNA using the immunoSEQ Assay, a bias-controlled multiplex PCR. The original methods were these. Nucleated cell counts per sample were estimated from amplification of reference gene primers within the assay. Sequence reads were collapsed and filtered to measure the absolute abundance of every unique TCRbeta CDR3 rearrangement. For each sample, productive Simpson clonality was calculated by taking the square root of Simpson's diversity index across productive rearrangements. TCRdb retrieved this table from immuneACCESS and kept in-frame rearrangements only. Not all clones are present; in checked studies, unresolved V genes account for under half, and no reason is known for the remainder. V, J and clone size are taken as reported in that table, and D and trimming were inferred from the DNA itself. The sample table shows about 300,000 clones, and 86% are seen once. The ten largest account for around 4% of the sample.

This clone has at least ten counts. The antigen it binds to is not known. No much larger clonotype is one base removed from it; base qualities were not supplied. Trimming removed 4 bases from V and 12 bases from J, leaving 9 bases between the germline ends. CDR1 is given as LGHDT and CDR2 as YNNKEL, both from the germline V gene (reference sequence). From the cysteine through the phenylalanine, the CDR3 covers 10 amino acids. CDR3 DNA is the only sequence kept; it has 30 bases, read in frame from the first base. Participants in the prospective study were aged about 18 to 95 years, lived in some 24 United States geographic areas, and enrolled through a virtual design. In the prospective study, cohorts were assigned on the basis of participant-reported clinical history obtained from a screening survey and a study questionnaire. ImmuneRACE Cohort 3 recovered participants were defined by two consecutive negative NP/OP PCR tests, healthcare professional clearance, or symptom resolution. Mobile phlebotomists in the prospective study collected whole blood, serum and a nasopharyngeal or oropharyngeal swab from every participant. Additional blood draws and questionnaires over an approximately two-month period could optionally be provided by prospective study participants. Prospective study blood samples were shipped either frozen or at room temperature before DNA extraction.

The rearranged segments are TRBV3-1 (or the pseudogene TRBV3-2) and TRBJ1-2; the D segment cannot be called with confidence. The source of this sequence is a man aged 25-40 years who had recovered from COVID-19. Sample: PBMCs or T cells enriched from blood (not recorded which). The DNA sequence reads TGTGCCAGCAGCCGAGAGGCTGACACCTTC. It codes for CASSREADTF.